This T cell receptor beta chain was sequenced for a study of Graves' ophthalmopathy and Graves' hyperthyroidism. Whole-study findings and limits: Ophthalmopathy progression cases were predicted by the model with roughly 68% sensitivity and more than 72% specificity.

This clonotype was recorded at least ten times. The antigen is not known. The CDR3 spans 15 residues. With 2 bases removed from V and 0 bases from J, the gap between germline ends came to 10 bases. Germline V gene lookup returns CDR1 MNHEY and CDR2 SVGAGI. Ophthalmopathy donors were characterized by moderate-to-severe activity, CAS of at least 3, NOSPECS of at least 4, and duration under 3 months. Enrollment excluded any patients with other autoimmune diseases, uncontrolled infections, pregnancy or lactation. Clinical symptoms, serum thyroxine, TRAb, thyroid ultrasound and orbital computed tomography formed the basis of diagnosis. The study amplified TCR beta CDR3 regions using RNA transcripts. In the first round, RT-PCR was carried out with HTBI primers, and a multiplex PCR formed the second round. TCRdb called the multiplex PCR reads again in MiXCR, with one record for every CDR3 protein. The data show about 500,000 distinct CDR3 sequences, with approximately 15% seen just once and around 9.8% held by the top ten.

The sequence was obtained from a woman between 25 and 40 years old with Graves' ophthalmopathy. Sequenced: blood. The chain recombines TRBV6-5 with TRBJ1-1; no definite D call. This chain's CDR3 is CASSYGLGLNTEAFF. DNA for the CDR3: TGTGCCAGCAGTTACGGTCTCGGCTTGAACACTGAAGCTTTCTTT.